The entry that follows covers one T cell receptor (beta chain) sequence. The sample originates from a study of control samples from healthy donors and cancer patients. V lost 3 bases and J lost 2; bases outside the gene matches: 5. The CDR3 runs to 15 residues. The germline gives CDR1 KGHDR, CDR2 SFDVKD. The assay was immunoSEQ multiplex PCR, and TCRdb's table has in-frame clones only and misses some. This sample has more than 150,000 clones; approximately 95% occur once, and the top ten carry roughly 1.5%. The V gene is TRBV24-1, the J gene TRBJ2-5; 7 bases line up with TRBD2. Sequenced input: blood. This clonotype was sampled from a man between 18 and 29 years old in good health. This CDR3 reads CATSDPRGKQETQYF. The DNA of the CDR3 is TGTGCCACCAGTGATCCGCGGGGGAAACAAGAGACCCAGTACTTC.